The rows below give T cell receptor beta chains drawn from one sample of a study of cytomegalovirus exposure and HLA in healthy donors. Only in-frame clones appear in the TCRdb table, and some are missing; sequencing was by immunoSEQ multiplex PCR. The repertoire includes more than 200,000 clones, more than 60% of them detected once, and about 16% sits in the top ten. Sequenced: PBMCs. The receptors were sampled from a man aged 35 to 55 in good health and CMV-seronegative. Both conserved end residues are part of each CDR3. The D gene is left open where the match is weak. Not every row has a clone size; where given, it reads once, few, many or a size class.

clone_size,j_call,v_call,d_call,cdr3_aa,cdr3_nt
.,TRBJ2-2,TRBV7-3,TRBD2,CASSSGTSGRRNTGELFF,TGTGCCAGCAGCTCCGGGACTAGCGGGAGGCGGAACACCGGGGAGCTGTTTTTT
.,TRBJ1-4,TRBV2,.,CASNPRTTGEEKLFF,TGTGCCAGCAATCCTAGGACAACGGGAGAAGAAAAACTGTTTTTT
.,TRBJ2-1,TRBV30,TRBD2,CAWMAGDPPHNEQFF,TGTGCCTGGATGGCGGGAGATCCCCCCCACAATGAGCAGTTCTTC
.,TRBJ2-2,TRBV5-1,TRBD2,CASRLAGVNTGELFF,TGCGCCAGCAGGTTAGCGGGGGTGAACACCGGGGAGCTGTTTTTT
.,TRBJ2-7,TRBV7-2,.,CASSRANYEQYF,TGTGCCAGCAGCCGAGCAAACTACGAGCAGTACTTC
.,TRBJ1-2,TRBV29-1,TRBD1,CSGTENYGYTF,TGTAGCGGGACAGAGAACTATGGCTACACCTTC
.,TRBJ1-5,TRBV6-1,TRBD1,CASRWDRYSNQPQHF,TGTGCCAGCAGATGGGACAGGTATAGCAATCAGCCCCAGCATTTT
.,TRBJ2-7,TRBV4-1,.,CASSQLNPGHGFSYEQYF,TGCGCCAGCAGCCAACTCAACCCGGGACACGGGTTCTCCTACGAGCAGTACTTC
.,TRBJ1-2,TRBV6-5,.,CASSSQSNYGYTF,TGTGCCAGCAGTTCACAGTCTAACTATGGCTACACCTTC
.,TRBJ1-1,TRBV18,.,CASSPVAGSVFF,TGTGCCAGCTCACCAGTAGCGGGGTCGGTTTTCTTT
.,TRBJ2-7,TRBV4-1,TRBD1,CASSHPNLKGTGEYKQYF,TGCGCCAGCAGCCACCCGAACCTGAAGGGGACAGGAGAATATAAGCAGTACTTC
.,TRBJ2-3,TRBV10-3,.,CAISVSPLPTDTQYF,TGTGCCATCAGTGTTAGTCCCCTACCCACAGATACGCAGTATTTT
.,TRBJ2-1,TRBV28,TRBD2,CASSTGLEDYNEQFF,TGTGCCAGCAGTACGGGACTAGAAGACTACAATGAGCAGTTCTTC
.,TRBJ2-6,TRBV5-1,TRBD1,CASSIGTGAGGANVLTF,TGCGCCAGCAGCATCGGGACAGGGGCGGGAGGGGCCAACGTCCTGACTTTC
once,TRBJ1-5,TRBV15,.,CATSRDGYSNQPQHF,TGTGCCACCAGCAGAGACGGTTATAGCAATCAGCCCCAGCATTTT
.,TRBJ1-1,TRBV11-2,.,CASSPGGADTEAFF,TGTGCCAGCAGCCCGGGGGGGGCTGACACTGAAGCTTTCTTT
.,TRBJ1-1,TRBV19,.,CASPGTIVEAFF,TGTGCCAGCCCCGGGACAATTGTTGAAGCTTTCTTT
few,TRBJ1-1,TRBV5-6,.,CASSLRGNTEAFF,TGTGCCAGCAGCTTGAGGGGGAACACTGAAGCTTTCTTT
.,TRBJ2-5,TRBV2,TRBD1,CASTGQGQETQYF,TGTGCCAGCACCGGACAGGGCCAAGAGACCCAGTACTTC
.,TRBJ1-3,TRBV5-4,.,CASSPQGGNTIYF,TGTGCCAGCAGCCCCCAGGGGGGAAACACCATATATTTT
.,TRBJ1-2,TRBV10-3,.,CAIKGTGGWLANYGYTF,TGTGCCATCAAGGGGACGGGGGGATGGTTAGCTAACTATGGCTACACCTTC
.,TRBJ2-1,TRBV7-9,.,CASSFANYNEQFF,TGTGCCAGCAGCTTCGCGAACTACAATGAGCAGTTCTTC
.,TRBJ2-3,TRBV10-3,.,CAISESTTASQYF,TGTGCCATCAGTGAGTCAACAACAGCCTCGCAGTATTTT
few,TRBJ2-6,TRBV7-6,.,CASSLGGGSGANVLTF,TGTGCCAGCAGCTTAGGAGGGGGATCCGGGGCCAACGTCCTGACTTTC
.,TRBJ2-1,TRBV9,.,CASSVKGGAVNEQFF,TGTGCCAGCAGCGTAAAAGGGGGGGCAGTAAATGAGCAGTTCTTC
.,TRBJ2-2,TRBV27,.,CASSPDTSNTGELFF,TGTGCCAGCAGTCCTGACACTTCGAACACCGGGGAGCTGTTTTTT
.,TRBJ1-3,TRBV30,.,CGNGDSGNTIYF,TGTGGTAACGGAGACTCTGGAAACACCATATATTTT
.,TRBJ1-4,TRBV7-2,TRBD1,CASSLSGQGLGKLFF,TGTGCCAGCAGCTTATCGGGACAGGGCCTAGGGAAACTGTTTTTT
.,TRBJ1-4,TRBV7-9,.,CASSLGIQGGEKLFF,TGTGCCAGCAGCTTAGGAATCCAGGGTGGGGAAAAACTGTTTTTT
.,TRBJ2-5,TRBV5-8,TRBD2,CAAGQRGMGETQYF,TGTGCCGCGGGTCAGCGGGGCATGGGGGAGACCCAGTACTTC
.,TRBJ1-2,TRBV4-3,.,CASSQEGLDGYTF,TGCGCCAGCAGCCAAGAGGGACTGGATGGCTACACCTTC
.,TRBJ2-7,TRBV11-2,TRBD1,CASATPGQGAYEQYF,TGTGCCAGCGCTACCCCGGGACAGGGGGCTTACGAGCAGTACTTC
.,TRBJ2-3,TRBV4-1,.,CASSQDRGEITDTQYF,TGCGCCAGCAGCCAAGACAGGGGGGAGATCACAGATACGCAGTATTTT
.,TRBJ2-1,TRBV11-1,.,CASSSPLEGGIEQFF,TGTGCCAGCAGCTCCCCCCTCGAGGGGGGGATTGAGCAGTTCTTC
.,TRBJ2-7,TRBV5-1,.,CASSLGAGQTYEQYF,TGCGCCAGCAGCTTGGGGGCGGGCCAGACCTACGAGCAGTACTTC
few,TRBJ2-5,TRBV11-2,.,CASSLAPGAHETQYF,TGTGCCAGCAGCTTAGCACCGGGAGCCCATGAGACCCAGTACTTC
.,TRBJ1-2,TRBV7-9,.,CSSTSSAGPNYGYTF,TGTTCCAGCACCTCTTCCGCGGGGCCTAACTATGGCTACACCTTC
.,TRBJ2-5,TRBV19,TRBD2,CASSMAGGPRVGTQYF,TGTGCCAGTAGTATGGCGGGAGGGCCCAGAGTTGGGACCCAGTACTTC
.,TRBJ2-7,TRBV10-3,.,CAISESGGTYEQYF,TGTGCCATCAGTGAGAGTGGCGGAACCTACGAGCAGTACTTC
.,TRBJ1-1,TRBV27,.,CASSFFSRAGAEAFF,TGTGCCAGCAGTTTTTTTTCGAGGGCTGGCGCTGAAGCTTTCTTT
.,TRBJ1-5,TRBV7-9,TRBD1,CSSSPPTGGLQPQHF,TGTTCCAGCAGCCCTCCAACAGGGGGCCTTCAGCCCCAGCATTTT
.,TRBJ1-5,TRBV21-1,.,CASQPGGNSNQPQHF,TGTGCCAGCCAGCCCGGGGGGAATAGCAATCAGCCCCAGCATTTT
.,TRBJ1-2,TRBV20-1,.,CSAEKAGGYTF,TGCAGTGCCGAGAAGGCGGGTGGCTACACCTTC
once,TRBJ1-4,TRBV28,.,CASSEGFFNEKLFF,TGTGCCAGCTCTGAGGGCTTCTTTAATGAAAAACTGTTTTTT
.,TRBJ2-4,TRBV28,TRBD2,CASSPSTSGSWLAKNIQYF,TGTGCCAGCAGTCCATCGACTAGCGGGAGCTGGCTAGCCAAAAACATTCAGTACTTC
once,TRBJ2-7,TRBV4-1,TRBD1,CASSATGTGPYEQYF,TGCGCCAGCAGCGCAACCGGGACAGGGCCCTACGAGCAGTACTTC
.,TRBJ2-7,TRBV27,TRBD1,CATRRDRSYEQYF,TGTGCCACCCGAAGGGACAGGAGCTACGAGCAGTACTTC
few,TRBJ1-1,TRBV28,.,CASSLPGNTEAFF,TGTGCCAGCAGTTTACCAGGGAACACTGAAGCTTTCTTT
.,TRBJ2-1,TRBV7-8,.,CASLGWEASYNEQFF,TGTGCCAGCCTGGGTTGGGAGGCTTCCTACAATGAGCAGTTCTTC
.,TRBJ1-1,TRBV18,.,CASSPGTGQNTEAFF,TGTGCCAGCTCACCAGGTACAGGACAAAACACTGAAGCTTTCTTT
once,TRBJ2-7,TRBV7-2,.,CASSFRGLPSYEQYF,TGTGCCAGCAGCTTCCGGGGACTGCCCTCCTACGAGCAGTACTTC